Listed here is a single T cell receptor (beta chain). Its antigen is still unknown. The data were obtained in a study of human T cells and chemical hapten exposure. Study-level background: TCR yield per sample varied, mainly due to pooled library volumes.

The time point is: healthy volunteer bleed at 2 weeks. The starting material, unfractionated whole blood, was used for total RNA extraction. Germline V gene sequence: CDR1 SQVTM, CDR2 ANQGSEA. Trimming took 6 bases from V and 7 from J; bases not matched to a gene: 2. The CDR3 runs 13 residues. Single cDNA molecules in the library carried unique molecular identifiers attached during preparation. Authors' processing steps: TCRs per sample had a median of around 96,000 and ranged from roughly 23,224 to 700,000. TCRdb itself ran the RACE reads through MiXCR, one entry per CDR3 protein. TCRdb, not the authors, supplied the V and J calls. The table includes over 100,000 distinct CDR3 sequences, approximately 9.1% detected once. Study outcomes and limitations: Sensitizing with DPC caused no change in TCRs above 1 in 1000 frequency.

The specimen sequenced was whole blood. The chain carries TRBV29-1 and TRBJ2-1, with 14 bases identical to TRBD2. The TCR sequence derives from a male donor in good health. Some clones in this sample may be carry-over from other donors' samples. CDR3 region: CSVGLAGGNEQFF. In DNA, the CDR3 is TGCAGCGTCGGACTAGCGGGGGGAAATGAGCAGTTCTTC.